The clone carrying this T cell receptor beta chain was observed many times. Its antigen is currently unknown. The cDNA had a unique molecular identifier and a template-switch universal primer site. MiXCR, applied by TCRdb to the 5' RACE reads, yields one record per CDR3 protein. The sample carries a few hundred thousand distinct CDR3 sequences, nearly 10% recorded once. This CDR3 contains 16 residues. Per the germline V gene, CDR1 is SGHTA and CDR2 is FQGNSA. Trimming left V 5 bases short and J 1 base short, with 16 bases between. This entry belongs to a study of identical twins. Study findings and constraints: Excess twin sharing in beta out-of-frame sequences was weaker. There was an excess of low generation probability in the out-of-frame alpha sequences that twins shared. Beta clonotypes that were abundant in cord blood contained fewer insertions, a pattern absent from memory repertoires.

These records were also assigned to another study, of yellow fever vaccine responses in identical twins.

The specimen was PBMCs. This sequence originates from a woman aged 18-29 years in good health. The chain couples TRBV7-2 to TRBJ2-3, with D tentatively TRBD1 (6 bases). The CDR3 nucleotides read TGTGCCAGCAGCACAAACAGGGTTGTGGGCACAGATACGCAGTATTTT. Translated, it gives CASSTNRVVGTDTQYF.